This T cell receptor (beta chain) was identified in a study of T cell responses to AZD1222 COVID-19 vaccine. Comments on this clone: Antigen specificity is unknown.

Study-wide points: Repertoires in all cases were sampled only once the peak T cell response had passed. Increases in Spike-specific TCR breadth and depth were seen after two AZD1222 doses.

Trimming removed 0 bases at V and 4 bases at J, with 10 bases between. CDR1 is MNHNS, CDR2 SASEGT, per germline. The CDR3 has 14 residues. Timing groups of about 4 and about 12 weeks for second doses were pooled. Profiled with immunoSEQ multiplex PCR; TCRdb holds only in-frame clones, not every one. The sample holds 75,000 to 95,000 clones, approximately 90% seen once. The source was peripheral blood, collected 28 days after the second AZD1222 dose. This chain connects TRBV6-1 to TRBJ2-7; D gene uncertain. The sequence came from an adult who received the AZD1222 COVID-19 vaccine. CDR3 protein: CASSEARSGYEQYF. DNA for the CDR3: TGTGCCAGCAGTGAAGCGAGGTCTGGGTACGAGCAGTACTTC.